The clone carrying this TCR beta chain has a handful of counts. Its antigen is undetermined. Following RNA extraction, reverse transcription yielded cDNA that acted as the sequencing template. TCRdb's table, derived via immunoSEQ multiplex PCR, lists solely in-frame clones and lacks some. This sample has roughly 170,000 clones, with around 50% found just once. The CDR3 consists of 18 residues. V lost 2 bases and J lost 0, with 19 bases in between. Germline V lookup: CDR1 SGHDN, CDR2 FVKESK. Treatment: oral pan-JAK inhibitor, 5-10 mg twice daily. The record originates from a study of CD8+ T cells in alopecia areata. Study-level findings and limits: It was lesional scalp, especially alopecia totalis/universalis, that showed higher clonality than normal scalp. Both scalp clonality and the expanded CD8+ clones among the top 100 showed a significant decrease with tofacitinib.

Sequenced here: CD8+ T cells sorted from blood, sampled at week 24, from a patient treated with tofacitinib. This TCR was sampled from a human donor with alopecia areata. J is TRBJ2-5 and V is TRBV14, with D perhaps matching TRBD2 (6 bases). CDR3 region: CASSQRGFGGGHQETQYF. The CDR3, as DNA: TGTGCCAGCAGCCAACGCGGCTTCGGTGGAGGGCACCAAGAGACCCAGTACTTC.